The 30 T cell receptor beta chains presented below share a single source sample, sequenced in a study of shared T cell receptors in the human thymus. The assay was immunoSEQ multiplex PCR, and TCRdb's table has in-frame clones only and misses some. Of about 380,000 clones listed, approximately 95% are singletons. Specimen: thymocytes. The receptors originated from a human donor.

V usage is TRBV13 and J usage is TRBJ2-3; D may be TRBD1 or TRBD2 (5 bases each). The CDR3 extends over 16 amino acids. V was clipped by 1 base and J by 2 bases, with 13 bases between them. Germline assignment: CDR1 PRHDT and CDR2 FYEKMQ (reference sequence). CDR3 DNA: TGTGCCAGCAGCTTAGTGGGGGAAGGTTCCACAGATACGCAGTATTTT. Protein: CASSLVGEGSTDTQYF.

The CDR3 is CASRGQGSHEQYF. The DNA of the CDR3 is TGTGCCAGCAGAGGGCAGGGGTCCCACGAGCAGTACTTC. This chain uses TRBV5-8 with TRBJ2-7, with a possible D match to TRBD1 (6 bases). The CDR3 covers 13 residues. The V gene lost 5 bases and the J gene lost 5 bases, with 14 bases spanning the gap. CDR1 SGHTS and CDR2 YDEGEE come from the germline V gene.

This chain connects TRBV7-9 to TRBJ1-2; 7 nucleotides match TRBD1. This CDR3 is 15 amino acids long. The ends lost 5 bases at V and 2 bases at J; junction bases unmatched: 8. Per germline, CDR1 SEHNR and CDR2 FQNEAQ (reference sequence). CDR3 nucleotides: TGTGCCAGCAGCACCGGGGGACAGTGGAACTATGGCTACACCTTC. This sequence encodes CASSTGGQWNYGYTF.

This chain links TRBV5-4 with TRBJ2-5, with D perhaps matching TRBD2 (5 bases). The CDR3 runs 15 residues. Germline loops: CDR1 SGHNT, CDR2 YYREEE (reference sequence). The ends were cut back, 5 bases at V and 3 bases at J, with 17 bases in the middle. The CDR3 loop reads CASSAAILAKETQYF. In nucleotides, the CDR3 is TGTGCCAGCAGTGCGGCAATATTAGCGAAAGAGACCCAGTACTTC. Full variable domain (outside the CDR3, taken from reference TRBV5-4 and TRBJ2-5): ETGVTQSPTHLIKTRGQQVTLRCSSQSGHNTVSWYQQALGQGPQFIFQYYREEENGRGNFPPRFSGLQFPNYSSELNVNALELDDSALYLCASSAAILAKETQYFGPGTRLLVL.

The chain couples TRBV27 to TRBJ2-7, with 11 bases lining up with TRBD2. Trimming removed 7 bases from V and 10 bases from J; junction bases left unmatched: 12. Germline values: CDR1 MNHEY, CDR2 SMNVEV (reference sequence). This CDR3 has 14 amino acids. This CDR3 is CASKMESLAGGQYF. The CDR3 coding sequence is TGTGCCAGCAAGATGGAATCCCTAGCGGGGGGCCAGTACTTC.

The CDR3 sequence is CASSFFGATETQYF. The CDR3 DNA follows: TGTGCCAGCAGCTTTTTTGGGGCAACGGAGACCCAGTACTTC. The V call is TRBV7-8, the J call TRBJ2-5, with D possibly being TRBD1 (5 bases). The CDR3 contains 14 residues. V was clipped by 3 bases and J by 5 bases, with 13 bases between them. Looked up from germline, CDR1 is SGHVS and CDR2 is FQNEAQ. Drawing the rest from reference TRBV7-8 and TRBJ2-5, the complete variable domain is GAGVSQSPRYKVAKRGQDVALRCDPISGHVSLFWYQQALGQGPEFLTYFQNEAQLDKSGLPSDRFFAERPEGSVSTLKIQRTQQEDSAVYLCASSFFGATETQYFGPGTRLLVL.

The rearrangement uses TRBV14 and TRBJ2-7; TRBD2 aligns across 11 bases. The CDR3 totals 16 residues. V shed 0 bases and J 10 bases; nucleotides not matched to a gene: 11. In germline, CDR1 is SGHDN, CDR2 FVKESK. The CDR3 reads CASSQDPSGRHKDQYF. In DNA, the CDR3 is TGTGCCAGCAGCCAAGATCCTAGCGGGAGGCATAAGGACCAGTACTTC.

The chain combines TRBV27 with TRBJ2-7; D is possibly TRBD1 (6 bases). Germline V gives CDR1 MNHEY, CDR2 SMNVEV (reference sequence). The CDR3 consists of 17 residues. Trimming removed 2 bases at V and 1 base at J, with 18 bases between. The CDR3, as DNA: TGTGCCAGCAGTTTAAGGAGGTCCGGGACAACATCCTACGAGCAGTACTTC. It codes for CASSLRRSGTTSYEQYF.

In this sample, this clone turned up once. The genes are TRBV7-9 and TRBJ2-7; D is perhaps TRBD1 (5 bases). This CDR3 has 13 residues. CDR1 is SEHNR and CDR2 is FQNEAQ in the germline V gene (reference sequence). The ends were cut back, 3 bases at V and 5 bases at J, with 11 bases in the middle. Here the CDR3 DNA reads TGTGCCAGCAGCTTTAGGGGCGGCAACGAGCAGTACTTC. Protein sequence: CASSFRGGNEQYF.

The chain uses TRBV28 and TRBJ1-1; perhaps TRBD1 as D (6 bases). CDR3 length equals 11 residues. Trimming shortened V by 7 bases and J by 6 bases, and 9 bases separated the two germline ends. Germline CDR1 is MDHEN and CDR2 is SYDVKM. The CDR3 loop reads CASMSGAEAFF. CDR3 DNA sequence: TGTGCCAGCATGTCAGGGGCTGAAGCTTTCTTT.

The CDR3 loop is CASSEYSGGLYSPLHF. In DNA, the CDR3 is TGTGCCAGCAGTGAATATTCGGGGGGGCTGTATTCACCCCTCCACTTT. The chain combines TRBV25-1 with TRBJ1-6, with D perhaps matching TRBD1 (6 bases). The germline V gene encodes CDR1 MGHDK and CDR2 SYGVNS. Trimming pared 0 bases from V and 8 bases from J, leaving 14 bases between. This CDR3 contains 16 residues.

The chain links TRBV6-1 to TRBJ2-4, with TRBD2 identical over 12 bases. Germline V CDR1 and CDR2: MNHNS, SASEGT. The length of the CDR3 is 14 residues. Germline trimming cut 6 bases from V and 7 bases from J; bases unmatched to any gene: 4. The CDR3 DNA is TGTGCCAGCAGACTAGCGGGAGGATTTAACATTCAGTACTTC. This translates into CASRLAGGFNIQYF.

The genes are TRBV5-5 and TRBJ1-2; 9 nucleotides agree with TRBD1. The germline V gene encodes CDR1 SGHKS and CDR2 YYEKEE (reference sequence). After removal of 0 bases from V and 0 bases from J, the junction contained 6 bases not matched to a gene. This CDR3 is built from 17 residues. CDR3 loop: CASSLGDREHSNYGYTF. DNA of the CDR3: TGTGCCAGCAGCTTGGGGGACAGGGAACATTCTAACTATGGCTACACCTTC.

The gene calls are TRBV6-4 and TRBJ1-3, with no clear D. CDR1 and CDR2 (germline): MRHNA, SNTAGT. The length of the CDR3 is 17 residues. Trimming shortened V by 4 bases and J by 0 bases, and 16 bases separated the two germline ends. The chain's CDR3 is CASSGPGSKSSGNTIYF. CDR3 DNA sequence: TGTGCCAGCAGTGGGCCCGGGAGCAAAAGCTCTGGAAACACCATATATTTT.

The chain carries TRBV4-1 and TRBJ2-2; 8 nucleotides line up with TRBD1. CDR3 length: 17 amino acids. Trimming at V came to 2 bases and at J to 3 bases, leaving 8 bases not matched to a gene. Looked up from germline, CDR1 is MGHRA and CDR2 is YSYEKL. The CDR3 is CASSQKGQGKDTGELFF. In DNA form, the CDR3 reads TGCGCCAGCAGCCAAAAAGGACAGGGAAAGGACACCGGGGAGCTGTTTTTT.

The V gene is TRBV2, the J gene TRBJ2-3; D is possibly TRBD1 (6 bases). This CDR3 is built from 14 residues. Trimming shortened V by 8 bases and J by 2 bases, and 14 bases separated the two germline ends. CDR1 and CDR2 from the germline V gene are SNHLY and FYNNEI. DNA of the CDR3: TGTGCCAGCGGTGGAACAGGGATCACAGATACGCAGTATTTT. Translation gives CASGGTGITDTQYF.

V gene TRBV28 combines with J gene TRBJ2-5; 9 bases line up with TRBD1. This CDR3 has 18 residues. Germline V gene data show CDR1 as MDHEN and CDR2 as SYDVKM. The J segment lost 5 bases and the V segment lost 2 bases, leaving 15 bases of the junction unmatched. The CDR3 spells CASSLAPPGQGEGETQYF. The CDR3 DNA sequence: TGTGCCAGCAGTTTAGCCCCCCCGGGACAGGGAGAGGGGGAGACCCAGTACTTC.

The V call is TRBV7-2, the J call TRBJ2-7; 7 bases align to TRBD2. Germline V gene sequence: CDR1 SGHTA, CDR2 FQGNSA. V shed 5 bases and J 5 bases; nucleotides not matched to a gene: 9. The CDR3 sequence is 14 residues long. CDR3 sequence reads: CASSIREGEDEQYF. The CDR3 DNA follows: TGTGCCAGCAGCATAAGGGAGGGCGAGGACGAGCAGTACTTC.

The chain has TRBV27 and TRBJ2-1, with TRBD2 identical over 8 bases. The CDR3 loop spans 19 amino acids. Germline V gene data show CDR1 as MNHEY and CDR2 as SMNVEV (reference sequence). J gave up 4 bases and V 5 bases, and 19 bases lay outside the gene matches. CDR3 amino acids: CASSPLQAGAGPNYNEQFF. CDR3 DNA sequence: TGTGCCAGCAGTCCGTTGCAAGCGGGAGCTGGCCCCAATTACAATGAGCAGTTCTTC.

The chain employs TRBV27 and TRBJ1-1; D ambiguous. Trimming removed 7 bases at V and 0 bases at J, with 9 bases between. Looked up from germline, CDR1 is MNHEY and CDR2 is SMNVEV (reference sequence). CDR3 size: 13 residues. CDR3 sequence: CASKDLLNTEAFF. CDR3 DNA sequence: TGTGCCAGCAAGGATTTACTGAACACTGAAGCTTTCTTT.

V gene TRBV7-9 combines with J gene TRBJ1-1; D not certain. CDR1 is SEHNR, CDR2 FQNEAQ, per germline (reference sequence). The CDR3 extends over 14 amino acids. Trimming took 1 base from V and 1 from J, leaving 7 bases between them. CDR3 protein: CASSLGASNTEAFF. CDR3 DNA: TGTGCCAGCAGCTTAGGGGCTTCGAACACTGAAGCTTTCTTT.

The rearrangement uses TRBV7-6 and TRBJ1-3; TRBD1 is a possible D gene (5 bases). The V gene lost 6 bases and the J gene lost 1 base, with 10 bases spanning the gap. Germline-derived CDR1 and CDR2 are SGHVS and FNYEAQ. This CDR3 has 14 amino acids. CDR3 nucleotide sequence: TGTGCCAGCAGTTCTCAGGGATCTGGAAACACCATATATTTT. Translated: CASSSQGSGNTIYF.

This chain connects TRBV23-1 to TRBJ2-2; perhaps TRBD2 as D (7 bases). TRBV23-1 falls under the ORF class, with uncertain function. Trimming shortened V by 0 bases and J by 3 bases, and 11 bases separated the two germline ends. This CDR3 has 16 amino acids. CDR3 in DNA: TGCGCCAGCAGTCAATCAGGGGGAGGGGACACCGGGGAGCTGTTTTTT. This gives the protein CASSQSGGGDTGELFF.

The chain joins TRBV5-1 to TRBJ2-1, with TRBD2 matching 15 bases. Germline CDR1 reads SGHRS; CDR2 reads YFSETQ. CDR3 length: 19 amino acids. V was clipped by 4 bases and J by 0 bases; unmatched bases: 8. The chain's CDR3 is CASSPGLAGGPSSYNEQFF. In DNA form, the CDR3 reads TGCGCCAGCAGCCCAGGACTAGCGGGAGGGCCGAGCTCCTACAATGAGCAGTTCTTC.

The rearrangement joins TRBV28 to TRBJ2-5; the D gene is possibly TRBD1 (5 bases). The germline gives CDR1 MDHEN, CDR2 SYDVKM. Trimming cost V 4 bases and J 8 bases, with 14 bases left between them. The CDR3 is 13 residues long. The CDR3, as DNA: TGTGCCAGCAGTTATGGACAATTGGGAACCCAGTACTTC. Translated: CASSYGQLGTQYF.

The J gene is TRBJ1-4, the V gene TRBV9; tentative D call: TRBD1 (5 bases). This CDR3 comprises 14 residues. Looked up from germline, CDR1 is SGDLS and CDR2 is YYNGEE. Between the trimmed V and J ends, which lost 4 bases and 10 bases, there was a span of 17 bases. The CDR3 loop reads CASSPPNGGGKLFF. Written as DNA, the CDR3 is TGTGCCAGCAGCCCACCAAATGGGGGGGGAAAACTGTTTTTT.

The chain combines TRBV7-2 with TRBJ2-5; TRBD2 matches 9 bases. Germline CDR1 reads SGHTA; CDR2 reads FQGNSA. With V trimmed by 2 bases and J by 2 bases, 15 bases remained unmatched. The CDR3 is made up of 19 amino acids. The CDR3 loop is CASSLRSQREARGQETQYF. The DNA of the CDR3 is TGTGCCAGCAGCTTAAGGTCTCAGCGGGAGGCCAGGGGTCAAGAGACCCAGTACTTC. Together with reference TRBV7-2 and TRBJ2-5, the CDR3 gives the full variable domain: GAGVSQSPSNKVTEKGKDVELRCDPISGHTALYWYRQSLGQGLEFLIYFQGNSAPDKSGLPSDRFSAERTGGSVSTLTIQRTQQEDSAVYLCASSLRSQREARGQETQYFGPGTRLLVL.

V is TRBV27 and J is TRBJ2-2; D is ambiguous. The V gene lost 7 bases and the J gene lost 6 bases, with 12 bases spanning the gap. CDR1 is MNHEY, CDR2 SMNVEV, per germline (reference sequence). The CDR3 runs to 13 residues. The CDR3, as DNA: TGTGCCAGCAAGGATAGTTTTGCCGGGGAGCTGTTTTTT. Protein sequence: CASKDSFAGELFF.

CDR3 in amino acids: CASGLVGVLAGTNEQFF. CDR3 in DNA: TGTGCTAGTGGTTTGGTAGGCGTGCTAGCGGGGACCAATGAGCAGTTCTTC. The rearrangement links TRBV12-5 to TRBJ2-1; 9 bases map to TRBD2. CDR3 size: 17 residues. The J segment lost 6 bases and the V segment lost 0 bases, leaving 9 bases of the junction unmatched. The germline CDR1 and CDR2 sequences are LGHNT and FRNRAP.

The chain combines TRBV2 with TRBJ1-1; TRBD1 matches 10 bases. CDR3 length: 17 residues. Looked up from germline, CDR1 is SNHLY and CDR2 is FYNNEI. The trim removed 8 bases at V and 0 bases at J, leaving 12 bases unmatched. In nucleotides, the CDR3 is TGTGCCAGCGGTACAGTAAAGGGACAGGGGATGAACACTGAAGCTTTCTTT. Its translation: CASGTVKGQGMNTEAFF.